This TCR beta chain originates from a study of shared clonotypes between healthy human individuals. Study-level results: It was only blood that was sampled, and tissue repertoires likely differ.

Note on this clone: The antigen remains undetermined.

The repertoire was sequenced with immunoSEQ multiplex PCR; TCRdb's copy has only in-frame clones and lacks some. The data contain around 2,100,000 clones, approximately 94% of them seen just once; the ten biggest clones take up approximately 1%. From germline, CDR1 is WSHSY and CDR2 SAAADI. The CDR3 has 11 amino acids. V lost 3 bases and J lost 2, with 1 base in between. Terminally differentiated effector memory CD45RA+ cells were left out of the naive CD8 fraction, which was CD45RO-negative and positively selected for CCR7. The sequencing sample was made of naive CD8+ T cells sorted from blood. The receptor was isolated from a man aged 18 to 30 in good health. The chain joins TRBV10-2 to TRBJ1-2; D gene uncertain. The CDR3 here is CASSDNYGYTF. The CDR3 nucleotides are TGCGCCAGCAGTGACAACTATGGCTACACCTTC.